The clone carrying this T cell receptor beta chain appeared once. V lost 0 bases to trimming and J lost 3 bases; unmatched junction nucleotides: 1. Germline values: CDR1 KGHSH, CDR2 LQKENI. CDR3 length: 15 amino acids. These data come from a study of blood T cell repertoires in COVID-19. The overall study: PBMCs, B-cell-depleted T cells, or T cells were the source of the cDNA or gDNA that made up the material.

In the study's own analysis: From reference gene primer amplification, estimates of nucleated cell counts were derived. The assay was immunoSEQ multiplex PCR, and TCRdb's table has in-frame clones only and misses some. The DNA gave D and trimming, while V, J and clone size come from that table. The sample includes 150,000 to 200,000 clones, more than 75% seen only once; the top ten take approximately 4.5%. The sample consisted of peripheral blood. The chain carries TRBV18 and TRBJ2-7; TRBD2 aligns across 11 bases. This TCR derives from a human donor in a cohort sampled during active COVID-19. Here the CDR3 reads CASSPPTSGIYEQYF. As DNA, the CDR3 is TGTGCCAGCTCACCACCGACTAGCGGGATCTACGAGCAGTACTTC.